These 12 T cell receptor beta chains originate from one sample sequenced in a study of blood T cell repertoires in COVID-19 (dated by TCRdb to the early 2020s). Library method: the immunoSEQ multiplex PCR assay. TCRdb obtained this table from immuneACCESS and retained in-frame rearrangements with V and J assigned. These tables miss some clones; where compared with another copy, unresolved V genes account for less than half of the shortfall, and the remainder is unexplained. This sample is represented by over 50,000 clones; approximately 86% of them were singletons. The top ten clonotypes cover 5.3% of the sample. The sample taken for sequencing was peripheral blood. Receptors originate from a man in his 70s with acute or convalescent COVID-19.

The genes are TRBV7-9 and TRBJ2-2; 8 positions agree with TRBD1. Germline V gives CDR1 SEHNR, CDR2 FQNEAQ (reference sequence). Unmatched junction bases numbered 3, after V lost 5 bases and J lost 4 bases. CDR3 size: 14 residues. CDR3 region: CASSRTGGTGELFF. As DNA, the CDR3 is TGTGCCAGCAGCCGTACAGGGGGCACCGGGGAGCTGTTTTTT.

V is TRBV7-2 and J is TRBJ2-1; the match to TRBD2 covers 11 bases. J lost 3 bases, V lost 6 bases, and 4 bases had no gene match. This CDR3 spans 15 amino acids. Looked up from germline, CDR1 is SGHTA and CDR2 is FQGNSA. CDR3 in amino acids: CASSLAGGDYNEQFF. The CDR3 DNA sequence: TGTGCCAGCAGTCTAGCGGGGGGCGACTACAATGAGCAGTTCTTC.

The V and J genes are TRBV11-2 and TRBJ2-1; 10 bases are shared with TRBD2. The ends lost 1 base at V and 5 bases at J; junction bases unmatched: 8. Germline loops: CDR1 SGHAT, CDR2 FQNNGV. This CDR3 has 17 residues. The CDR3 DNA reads TGTGCCAGCAGCTTAGCGTGGCCAGCGGGGGGGGACAATGAGCAGTTCTTC. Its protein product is CASSLAWPAGGDNEQFF. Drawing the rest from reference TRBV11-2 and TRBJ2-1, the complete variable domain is EAGVAQSPRYKIIEKRQSVAFWCNPISGHATLYWYQQILGQGPKLLIQFQNNGVVDDSQLPKDRFSAERLKGVDSTLKIQPAKLEDSAVYLCASSLAWPAGGDNEQFFGPGTRLTVL.

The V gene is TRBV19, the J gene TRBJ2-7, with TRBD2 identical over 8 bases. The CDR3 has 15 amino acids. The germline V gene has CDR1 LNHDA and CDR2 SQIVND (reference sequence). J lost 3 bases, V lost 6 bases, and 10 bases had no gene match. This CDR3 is CASSPGGALDYEQYF. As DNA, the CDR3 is TGTGCCAGTAGCCCGGGGGGGGCTTTAGACTACGAGCAGTACTTC.

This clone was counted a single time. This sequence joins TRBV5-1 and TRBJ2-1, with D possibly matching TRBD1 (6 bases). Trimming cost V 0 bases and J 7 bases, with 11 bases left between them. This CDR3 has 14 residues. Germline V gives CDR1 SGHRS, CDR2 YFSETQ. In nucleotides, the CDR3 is TGCGCCAGCAGCTTGGGGGGGCCCGGGAATGAGCAGTTCTTC. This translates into CASSLGGPGNEQFF. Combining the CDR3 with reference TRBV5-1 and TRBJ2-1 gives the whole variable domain KAGVTQTPRYLIKTRGQQVTLSCSPISGHRSVSWYQQTPGQGLQFLFEYFSETQRNKGNFPGRFSGRQFSNSRSEMNVSTLELGDSALYLCASSLGGPGNEQFFGPGTRLTVL.

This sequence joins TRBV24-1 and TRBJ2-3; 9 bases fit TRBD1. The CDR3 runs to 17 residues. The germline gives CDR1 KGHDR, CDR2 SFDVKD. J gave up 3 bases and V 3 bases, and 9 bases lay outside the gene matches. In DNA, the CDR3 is TGTGCCACCAGTGATGCTCCGGGACAGGGCTCTACAGATACGCAGTATTTT. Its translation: CATSDAPGQGSTDTQYF.

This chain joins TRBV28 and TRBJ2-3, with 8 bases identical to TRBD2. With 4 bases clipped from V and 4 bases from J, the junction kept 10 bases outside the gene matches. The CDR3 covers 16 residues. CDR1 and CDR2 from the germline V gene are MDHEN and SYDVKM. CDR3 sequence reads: CASSSPPGGPADTQYF. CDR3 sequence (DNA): TGTGCCAGCAGTTCTCCGCCGGGGGGGCCCGCAGATACGCAGTATTTT. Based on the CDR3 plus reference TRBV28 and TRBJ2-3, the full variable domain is DVKVTQSSRYLVKRTGEKVFLECVQDMDHENMFWYRQDPGLGLRLIYFSYDVKMKEKGDIPEGYSVSREKKERFSLILESASTNQTSMYLCASSSPPGGPADTQYFGPGTRLTVL.

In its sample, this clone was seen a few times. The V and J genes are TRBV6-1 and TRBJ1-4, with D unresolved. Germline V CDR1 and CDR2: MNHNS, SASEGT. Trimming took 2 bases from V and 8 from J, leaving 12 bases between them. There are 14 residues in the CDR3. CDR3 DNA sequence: TGTGCCAGCAGTGAAATAGGCGGATTCGAAAAACTGTTTTTT. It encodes CASSEIGGFEKLFF.

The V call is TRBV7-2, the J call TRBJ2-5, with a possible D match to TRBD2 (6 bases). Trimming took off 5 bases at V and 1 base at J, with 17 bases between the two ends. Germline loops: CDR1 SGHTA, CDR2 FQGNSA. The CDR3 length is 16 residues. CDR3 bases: TGTGCCAGCAGCCGCCCGACTAGGGGCCTCCAAGAGACCCAGTACTTC. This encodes CASSRPTRGLQETQYF.

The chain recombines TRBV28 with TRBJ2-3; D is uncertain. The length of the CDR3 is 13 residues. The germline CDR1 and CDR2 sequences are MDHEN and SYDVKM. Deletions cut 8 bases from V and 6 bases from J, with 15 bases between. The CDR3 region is CASEVPSVDTQYF. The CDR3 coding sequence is TGTGCCAGCGAGGTGCCCAGTGTTGATACGCAGTATTTT.

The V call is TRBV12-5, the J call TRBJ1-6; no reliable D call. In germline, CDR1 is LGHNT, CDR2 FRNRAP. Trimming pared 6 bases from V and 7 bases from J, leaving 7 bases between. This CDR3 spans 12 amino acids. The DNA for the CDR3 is TGTGCTAGTGGATTAGAGAATTCACCCCTCCACTTT. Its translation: CASGLENSPLHF.

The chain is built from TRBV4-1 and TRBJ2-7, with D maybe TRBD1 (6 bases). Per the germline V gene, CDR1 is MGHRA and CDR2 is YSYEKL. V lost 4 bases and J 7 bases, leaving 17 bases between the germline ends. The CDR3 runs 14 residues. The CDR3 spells CASSPPGQRQEQYF. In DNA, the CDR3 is TGCGCCAGCAGCCCCCCCGGACAGCGACAGGAGCAGTACTTC.